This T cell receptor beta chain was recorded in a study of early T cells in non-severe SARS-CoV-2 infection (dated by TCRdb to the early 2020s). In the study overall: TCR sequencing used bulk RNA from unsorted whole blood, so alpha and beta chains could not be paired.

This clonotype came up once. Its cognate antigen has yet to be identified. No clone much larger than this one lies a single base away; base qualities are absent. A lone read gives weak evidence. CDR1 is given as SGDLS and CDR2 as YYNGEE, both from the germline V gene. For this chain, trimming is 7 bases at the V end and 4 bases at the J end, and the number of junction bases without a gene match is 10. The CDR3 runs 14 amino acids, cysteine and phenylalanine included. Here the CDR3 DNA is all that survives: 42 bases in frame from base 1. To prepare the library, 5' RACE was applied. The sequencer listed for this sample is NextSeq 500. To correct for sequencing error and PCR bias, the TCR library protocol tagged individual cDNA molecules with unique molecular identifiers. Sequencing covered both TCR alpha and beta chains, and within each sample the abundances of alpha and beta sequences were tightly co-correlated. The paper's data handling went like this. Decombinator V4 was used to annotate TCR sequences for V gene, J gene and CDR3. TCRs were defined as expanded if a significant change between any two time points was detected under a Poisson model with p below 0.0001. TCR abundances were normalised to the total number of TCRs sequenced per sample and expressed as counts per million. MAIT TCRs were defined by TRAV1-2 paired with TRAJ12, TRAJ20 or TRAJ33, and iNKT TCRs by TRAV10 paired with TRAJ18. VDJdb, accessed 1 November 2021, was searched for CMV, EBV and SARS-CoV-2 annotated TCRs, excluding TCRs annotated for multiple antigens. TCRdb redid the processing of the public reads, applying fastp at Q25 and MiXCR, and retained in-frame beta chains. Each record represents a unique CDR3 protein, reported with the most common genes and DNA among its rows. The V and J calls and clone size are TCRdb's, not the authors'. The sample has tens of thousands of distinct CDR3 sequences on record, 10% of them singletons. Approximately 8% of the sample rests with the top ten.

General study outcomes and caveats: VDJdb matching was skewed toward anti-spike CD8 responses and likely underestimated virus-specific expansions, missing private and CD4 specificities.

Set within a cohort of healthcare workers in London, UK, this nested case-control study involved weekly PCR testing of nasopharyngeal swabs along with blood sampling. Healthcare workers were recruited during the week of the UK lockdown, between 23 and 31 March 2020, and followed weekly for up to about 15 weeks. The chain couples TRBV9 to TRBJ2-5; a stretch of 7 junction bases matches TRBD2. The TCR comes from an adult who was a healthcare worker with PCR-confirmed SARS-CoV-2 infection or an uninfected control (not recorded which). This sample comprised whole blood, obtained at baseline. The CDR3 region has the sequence CASALGLVGETQYF. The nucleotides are TGTGCCAGCGCACTAGGACTAGTGGGAGAGACCCAGTACTTC.